A single sample gave rise to the 2 T cell receptor beta chains below, sequenced in a study of T cell responses to AZD1222 COVID-19 vaccine. Profiled with immunoSEQ multiplex PCR; TCRdb holds only in-frame clones, not every one. The table has about 85,000 clones, 88% seen once. This specimen was peripheral blood, taken on day 0 of AZD1222 vaccination. The receptor source for this set is an adult in good health.

This clone was picked up a small number of times. The V call is TRBV12-3 or TRBV12-4, the J call TRBJ1-3; D is uncertain. This CDR3 contains 11 residues. The V end lost 2 bases, the J end lost 8 bases, and 4 bases lay between the germline ends. CDR3 in amino acids: CASSLTDTIYF. The DNA of the CDR3 is TGTGCCAGCAGTTTAACGGACACCATATATTTT.

The chain is built from TRBV9 and TRBJ2-1; maybe TRBD2 (6 bases). Deletions cut 6 bases from V and 7 bases from J, with 20 bases between. Germline V gene sequence: CDR1 SGDLS, CDR2 YYNGEE. This CDR3 is 15 amino acids long. The CDR3 protein is CASIQPRGASNEQFF. The CDR3 DNA follows: TGTGCCAGCATCCAACCACGCGGGGCATCGAATGAGCAGTTCTTC.